What follows is one T cell receptor beta chain and its context. In its sample, this clone was seen once. It lacks a known antigen. Nothing much larger sits one base from this clone, and base qualities are not available. These data are taken from a study of siplizumab effects on memory and regulatory T cells (dated 2019 in TCRdb). Study-wide context: The study examined how the anti-CD2 antibody siplizumab affects alloreactive T-cell subsets in allogeneic mixed lymphocyte reactions built from human PBMCs.

Sorted unstimulated T cells, along with proliferating T cells recovered from mixed lymphocyte reactions, underwent TCRbeta CDR3 sequencing. Fresh whole blood from approximately 10 HLA-typed healthy donors was used to isolate PBMCs. To map where alloreactive clones came from, CD4+ non-regulatory T cells in the unstimulated state were FACS-sorted. Library generation was performed with the immunoSEQ multiplex PCR assay. Some 100,000 TCR templates per sample were assayed by the deep sequencing platform. Genomic DNA extracted from sorted T cells was used for TCRbeta CDR3 sequencing. As for the original processing: The R programming language was used for the clonal analysis of the TCRbeta CDR3 data. Unstimulated samples were compared with post-reaction CFSE-low samples to define alloreactive CD4+ and CD8+ clones. Regulatory or non-regulatory origin of alloreactive CD4+ clones was assigned by matching sequences to the sorted unstimulated Treg and non-Treg repertoires. TCRdb took this table from immuneACCESS and kept in-frame rearrangements with V and J called. Such tables lack part of the clones; where checked against another copy, unresolved V genes explain under half of the gap, and the rest is unexplained. D and trimming come from the DNA, and the V and J calls and clone size come from that table. Across this sample there are approximately 100,000 clones, with approximately 91% seen only once. Around 13% of the sample lies in the top ten.

Summary of the overall study and its limitations: Compared with memory T cells, unstimulated naive T cells appeared more diverse, and naive cells seemed to make a substantial contribution to the alloresponse. Among mappable alloreactive CD4+ clones, an average Treg-derived fraction of about 70% was observed with siplizumab, compared with approximately 26% in control reactions. Because sequences below about 10^-5 frequency were poorly captured, only a minor fraction of alloreactive clones could be mapped to unstimulated subsets. A naive or memory phenotype could not be assigned to roughly 80-95% of proliferating CD4+ or CD8+ clones. Whether proliferating Tregs from siplizumab cultures were suppressive was not functionally confirmed. Siplizumab significantly reduced the cumulative frequency of alloreactive sequences traceable to unstimulated CD4+ memory T cells.

Trimming takes 6 bases off V and 4 bases off J; junction bases not matched to a gene: 8. Including cysteine and phenylalanine, the CDR3 has 14 amino acids. CDR3 DNA only is kept here, 42 bases in frame from base 1. The germline V gene provides CDR1 ENHRY and CDR2 SYGVKD. The clonotype was recovered from a human donor in good health. The specimen sequenced was non-Treg CD4+ T cells sorted from blood. The cell subset or site label for this specimen denotes: FACS-sorted unstimulated CD4+ non-regulatory T cells. This receptor chain uses TRBV10-3 and TRBJ2-7; the junction holds 8 bases that match TRBD2. The CDR3 has the sequence CAIRSGSLLYEQYF. The base sequence is TGTGCCATCAGAAGCGGGAGCTTACTTTACGAGCAGTACTTC.